These 29 T cell receptor beta chains came from one sample sequenced in a study of STAT5B mutations in CD4+ large granular lymphocyte leukemia. Clones were read by immunoSEQ multiplex PCR, and TCRdb kept only the in-frame ones, dropping some. This sample yields about 38,000 clones, of which approximately 85% are seen a single time; less than 1.5% belongs to the top ten. Sequenced material: CD4+ T cells from blood buffy coats. The receptors derive from a human donor in good health.

The chain couples TRBV7-9 to TRBJ1-6; D possibly corresponds to TRBD1 (5 bases). Germline-derived CDR1 and CDR2 are SEHNR and FQNEAQ (reference sequence). There are 16 residues in the CDR3. V dropped 5 bases and J dropped 1 base, with 12 bases sitting between them. The CDR3 coding sequence is TGTGCCAGCAGCCAAGCTCAGGGTTCCTATAATTCACCCCTCCACTTT. Its translation: CASSQAQGSYNSPLHF.

V and J are TRBV28 and TRBJ1-5; TRBD1 agrees at 9 bases. This CDR3 contains 15 residues. Germline V CDR1 and CDR2: MDHEN, SYDVKM. The trim removed 6 bases at V and 4 bases at J, leaving 7 bases unmatched. CDR3 region: CASRGMTGGNQPQHF. The CDR3 nucleotides are TGTGCCAGCAGGGGCATGACAGGGGGAAATCAGCCCCAGCATTTT. Combining the CDR3 with reference TRBV28 and TRBJ1-5 gives the whole variable domain DVKVTQSSRYLVKRTGEKVFLECVQDMDHENMFWYRQDPGLGLRLIYFSYDVKMKEKGDIPEGYSVSREKKERFSLILESASTNQTSMYLCASRGMTGGNQPQHFGDGTRLSIL.

V is TRBV19 and J is TRBJ2-7; the match to TRBD2 covers 7 bases. The CDR3 spans 15 residues. Germline V gene data show CDR1 as LNHDA and CDR2 as SQIVND (reference sequence). V was pared by 4 bases and J by 3 bases, with 9 bases of the junction left unmatched. CDR3 DNA: TGTGCCAGTAGTACCTCAGCGGGAAGATTCTACGAGCAGTACTTC. Its translation is CASSTSAGRFYEQYF.

The chain is built from TRBV18 and TRBJ1-6; D remains ambiguous. Between the trimmed V and J ends, which lost 4 bases and 5 bases, there was a span of 9 bases. Germline-derived CDR1 and CDR2 are KGHSH and LQKENI. This CDR3 spans 14 amino acids. CDR3 DNA sequence: TGTGCCAGCTCACAACCGCCACATAATTCACCCCTCCACTTT. Protein product: CASSQPPHNSPLHF.

A few counts support this clone. The chain has TRBV4-1 and TRBJ1-5; 8 bases are shared with TRBD1. From germline, CDR1 is MGHRA and CDR2 YSYEKL. The CDR3 spans 15 residues. J was trimmed by 4 bases and V by 2 bases; bases with no gene match: 4. The CDR3 nucleotides read TGCGCCAGCAGCCAAACCGGGACAGGAAATCAGCCCCAGCATTTT. It codes for CASSQTGTGNQPQHF.

This sequence joins TRBV4-2 and TRBJ1-6; D gene ambiguous. This CDR3 contains 16 residues. The germline V gene has CDR1 LGHNA and CDR2 YNFKEQ. Trimming cost V 0 bases and J 5 bases, with 11 bases left between them. This CDR3 reads CASSQESGDNNSPLHF. In DNA, the CDR3 is TGTGCCAGCAGCCAAGAATCCGGCGATAATAATTCACCCCTCCACTTT.

This clone occurred once. V usage is TRBV7-6 and J usage is TRBJ2-5, with 7 bases identical to TRBD1. Germline CDR1 and CDR2: SGHVS and FNYEAQ. The CDR3 totals 15 residues. V lost 5 bases, J lost 1 base, and 7 bases stayed unmatched. The DNA of the CDR3 is TGTGCCAGCAGCGCCTCGACAGGGTTCCAAGAGACCCAGTACTTC. It translates to CASSASTGFQETQYF.

The chain has TRBV7-2 and TRBJ2-1; D ambiguous. V shed 1 base and J shed 4 bases, with 8 bases lying between them. The germline V gene has CDR1 SGHTA and CDR2 FQGNSA. The CDR3 is 14 residues long. CDR3 amino acids: CASSLVEYYNEQFF. CDR3 nucleotides: TGTGCCAGCAGCTTAGTTGAGTATTACAATGAGCAGTTCTTC.

This clone was found a few times. This rearrangement joins TRBV18 to TRBJ2-4; maybe TRBD1 (6 bases). Germline V gives CDR1 KGHSH, CDR2 LQKENI. Trimming removed 5 bases from V and 3 bases from J, with 11 bases in between. CDR3 length equals 14 residues. The CDR3 spells CASSSTGFKNIQYF. Here the CDR3 DNA reads TGTGCCAGCTCATCGACAGGATTCAAAAACATTCAGTACTTC.

This chain joins TRBV7-8 and TRBJ2-3; TRBD2 matches 8 bases. Germline V gene sequence: CDR1 SGHVS, CDR2 FQNEAQ. This CDR3 is built from 15 residues. J was trimmed by 3 bases and V by 5 bases; bases with no gene match: 7. The CDR3 nucleotides read TGTGCCAGCAGCCTGTCAAGCGGGAGAACAGATACGCAGTATTTT. Residues: CASSLSSGRTDTQYF. The entire variable domain, with the rest obtained from reference TRBV7-8 and TRBJ2-3, is as follows: GAGVSQSPRYKVAKRGQDVALRCDPISGHVSLFWYQQALGQGPEFLTYFQNEAQLDKSGLPSDRFFAERPEGSVSTLKIQRTQQEDSAVYLCASSLSSGRTDTQYFGPGTRLTVL.

J is TRBJ2-5 and V is TRBV7-7; 7 nucleotides match TRBD1. Germline V gene lookup returns CDR1 SSHAT and CDR2 FNYEAQ (reference sequence). V shed 1 base and J 4 bases; nucleotides not matched to a gene: 6. This CDR3 is 15 amino acids long. The CDR3 is CASSLGVDRVETQYF. The CDR3 DNA reads TGTGCCAGCAGCTTAGGGGTCGACAGGGTAGAGACCCAGTACTTC.

V and J are TRBV10-3 and TRBJ1-2; possibly TRBD1 for D (5 bases). CDR3 length: 12 residues. The germline V and J ends were trimmed by 11 bases and 5 bases, with 15 bases remaining between them. The germline V gene has CDR1 ENHRY and CDR2 SYGVKD. The CDR3 spells CASSGGNYGYTF. The CDR3 nucleotides are TGTGCCTCCTCGGGGGGAAATTATGGCTACACCTTC.

This sequence joins TRBV2 and TRBJ2-2, with 9 bases fitting TRBD2. Germline V gene sequence: CDR1 SNHLY, CDR2 FYNNEI. The CDR3 length is 16 residues. J lost 6 bases, V lost 6 bases, and 11 bases had no gene match. CDR3 DNA sequence: TGTGCCAGCAGGTCCTGGGTAGCGGGAGATCCCGGGGAGCTGTTTTTT. Translating it yields CASRSWVAGDPGELFF.

This clone was picked up one time. This rearrangement joins TRBV14 to TRBJ2-1; the match to TRBD2 covers 10 bases. The CDR3 has 15 amino acids. The V gene end was trimmed by 2 bases and the J gene end by 10 bases; junction bases not matched to a gene: 8. The germline V gene has CDR1 SGHDN and CDR2 FVKESK. Here the CDR3 reads CASSQLELAGQEQFF. Written as DNA, the CDR3 is TGTGCCAGCAGCCAACTGGAACTAGCGGGACAAGAGCAGTTCTTC.

CDR3 sequence (DNA): TGTGCCATCAGTCGACAGGGAGAGAACACTGAAGCTTTCTTT. Translated, it gives CAISRQGENTEAFF. This chain links TRBV10-3 with TRBJ1-1; 7 nucleotides line up with TRBD1. This CDR3 spans 14 amino acids. V dropped 5 bases and J dropped 1; count of bases not matched to a gene: 4. Germline CDR1 and CDR2: ENHRY and SYGVKD.

The V call is TRBV18, the J call TRBJ1-1, with a tentative D call TRBD1 (5 bases). The germline V and J ends were trimmed by 3 bases and 1 base, with 18 bases remaining between them. CDR3 length equals 17 residues. Per the germline V gene, CDR1 is KGHSH and CDR2 is LQKENI. This CDR3 reads CASSPSEQAVGNTEAFF. The CDR3 DNA reads as TGTGCCAGCTCACCTTCCGAACAGGCCGTGGGGAACACTGAAGCTTTCTTT.

In its sample, this clone was seen once. The chain is built from TRBV6-1 and TRBJ2-3, with 9 bases fitting TRBD1. Unmatched junction bases numbered 2, after V lost 4 bases and J lost 3 bases. The germline V gene has CDR1 MNHNS and CDR2 SASEGT. This CDR3 is built from 14 residues. The CDR3 DNA follows: TGTGCCAGCAGTGCCGGGACAGGGACAGATACGCAGTATTTT. Translation: CASSAGTGTDTQYF.

In its sample, this clone was seen once. The chain is built from TRBV28 and TRBJ2-6, with 8 bases that match TRBD1. V was pared by 5 bases and J by 2 bases, with 2 bases of the junction left unmatched. CDR3 size: 15 residues. Germline CDR1 is MDHEN and CDR2 is SYDVKM. The DNA of the CDR3 is TGTGCCAGCAGTCCAGGGGGCGCTGGGGCCAACGTCCTGACTTTC. Its protein product is CASSPGGAGANVLTF.

The chain carries TRBV2 and TRBJ1-2; 7 bases fit TRBD1. CDR3 length: 14 residues. Per the germline V gene, CDR1 is SNHLY and CDR2 is FYNNEI. V trimming: 6 bases; J trimming: 1 base; junction bases outside the gene matches: 5. The CDR3 loop reads CASSYGTVNYGYTF. DNA of the CDR3: TGTGCCAGCAGCTACGGGACAGTTAACTATGGCTACACCTTC.

The chain uses TRBV6-6 and TRBJ1-4; 7 bases align to TRBD1. The V and J ends lost 2 bases and 3 bases, in that order; junction bases with no gene match: 3. The V gene's germline CDR1 is MNHNY and CDR2 SVGAGI (reference sequence). This CDR3 has 15 residues. CDR3 protein: CASSYQGVPNEKLFF. In nucleotides, the CDR3 is TGTGCCAGCAGTTACCAGGGGGTCCCTAATGAAAAACTGTTTTTT.

This chain connects TRBV18 to TRBJ2-7, with D maybe TRBD1 (6 bases). Germline CDR1 is KGHSH and CDR2 is LQKENI. The ends were cut back, 2 bases at V and 3 bases at J, with 11 bases in the middle. CDR3 length equals 14 residues. The CDR3 sequence: CASSPATGYYEQYF. CDR3 sequence (DNA): TGTGCCAGCTCACCAGCGACAGGCTACTACGAGCAGTACTTC. The full variable domain, its missing parts supplied by reference TRBV18 and TRBJ2-7, is NAGVMQNPRHLVRRRGQEARLRCSPMKGHSHVYWYRQLPEEGLKFMVYLQKENIIDESGMPKERFSAEFPKEGPSILRIQQVVRGDSAAYFCASSPATGYYEQYFGPGTRLTVT.

The chain couples TRBV7-2 to TRBJ1-1, with TRBD1 as a possible D gene (5 bases). The V gene's germline CDR1 is SGHTA and CDR2 FQGNSA. Trimming shortened V by 1 base and J by 3 bases, and 12 bases separated the two germline ends. The CDR3 is made up of 15 amino acids. The CDR3 DNA sequence: TGTGCCAGCAGCTTAGAGCGGGGCGCAGACACTGAAGCTTTCTTT. Its protein is CASSLERGADTEAFF.

The genes are TRBV19 and TRBJ2-2; TRBD1 agrees at 8 bases. The V segment lost 8 bases and the J segment 3 bases; nucleotides outside the gene matches: 8. Germline-derived CDR1 and CDR2 are LNHDA and SQIVND (reference sequence). There are 15 residues in the CDR3. For the CDR3, the DNA is TGTGCCAGTGACCACGGGACAGGTCACACCGGGGAGCTGTTTTTT. It is translated as CASDHGTGHTGELFF.

The chain uses TRBV18 and TRBJ2-6; the D is unclear. Trimming removed 3 bases from V and 1 base from J, with 7 bases in between. The CDR3 loop spans 15 amino acids. CDR1 and CDR2 from the germline V gene are KGHSH and LQKENI. For the CDR3, the DNA is TGTGCCAGCTCACCCGACCTTTCTGGGGCCAACGTCCTGACTTTC. Protein sequence: CASSPDLSGANVLTF.

This clone was recorded only once. The gene calls are TRBV11-2 and TRBJ1-1; D gene ambiguous. CDR3 size: 16 residues. CDR1 is SGHAT and CDR2 is FQNNGV in the germline V gene. The germline V and J ends were trimmed by 2 bases and 0 bases, with 13 bases remaining between them. In nucleotides, the CDR3 is TGTGCCAGCAGCTTAAAATTTGGGGAAATGAACACTGAAGCTTTCTTT. Its protein product is CASSLKFGEMNTEAFF.

This chain joins TRBV5-4 and TRBJ2-7; 13 bases are shared with TRBD2. CDR1 and CDR2 from the germline V gene are SGHNT and YYREEE (reference sequence). V was pared by 2 bases and J by 4 bases, with 3 bases of the junction left unmatched. The CDR3 has 15 amino acids. The DNA of the CDR3 is TGTGCCAGCAGCTTACCGGGACTAGCGGGGTACGAGCAGTACTTC. This encodes CASSLPGLAGYEQYF.

The chain has TRBV11-3 and TRBJ1-1; D not resolved. This CDR3 spans 11 amino acids. The V and J ends lost 1 base and 6 bases respectively, with 3 bases between them. Germline V gene lookup returns CDR1 SGHNT and CDR2 YENEEA. The CDR3 nucleotides are TGTGCCAGCAGCTTAGGAGCTGAAGCTTTCTTT. Translated: CASSLGAEAFF.

The chain carries TRBV6-5 and TRBJ1-1, with 10 bases that match TRBD1. V was pared by 2 bases and J by 4 bases, with 4 bases of the junction left unmatched. In germline, CDR1 is MNHEY, CDR2 SVGAGI. This CDR3 has 15 residues. CDR3 sequence: CASSYGDRGLTEAFF. CDR3 DNA sequence: TGTGCCAGCAGTTACGGAGACAGGGGGCTCACTGAAGCTTTCTTT.

The chain joins TRBV6-1 to TRBJ1-2, with a tentative D call TRBD1 (5 bases). With 4 bases removed from V and 0 bases from J, the gap between germline ends came to 6 bases. Looked up from germline, CDR1 is MNHNS and CDR2 is SASEGT. The length of the CDR3 is 13 residues. CDR3 nucleotide sequence: TGTGCCAGCAGTGGGGGCACTAACTATGGCTACACCTTC. It translates to CASSGGTNYGYTF.